These 13 T cell receptor beta chains came from one sample sequenced in a study of blood T cell repertoires in COVID-19 (dated by TCRdb to 2019 to 2021). Receptor amplification or capture employed the immunoSEQ multiplex PCR assay. TCRdb stores this immuneACCESS table with in-frame sequences only. Part of the clones is absent; in the studies checked, under half of the shortfall reflects unresolved V genes, and no reason is known for the rest. The sample records about 90,000 clones, 81% of which are singletons. Of the sample, around 13% falls within the top ten clones. The sequencing sample was made of peripheral blood. All receptors derive from a human donor in a cohort sampled during active COVID-19.

The J gene is TRBJ2-3, the V gene TRBV5-1, with a weak D call TRBD1 (5 bases). The V end lost 1 base, the J end lost 1 base, and 10 bases lay between the germline ends. The CDR3 length is 15 residues. Looked up from germline, CDR1 is SGHRS and CDR2 is YFSETQ. The CDR3 loop reads CASSLRGDGTDTQYF. The DNA of the CDR3 is TGCGCCAGCAGCTTGAGGGGTGACGGCACAGATACGCAGTATTTT.

The J gene is TRBJ2-5, the V gene TRBV19; TRBD1 might be the D (6 bases). V shed 5 bases and J shed 2 bases, with 12 bases lying between them. Germline V gene data show CDR1 as LNHDA and CDR2 as SQIVND (reference sequence). CDR3 length equals 14 residues. CDR3 loop: CASSHRVGQETQYF. CDR3 in DNA: TGTGCCAGTAGTCACAGGGTAGGGCAAGAGACCCAGTACTTC.

The chain joins TRBV27 to TRBJ1-5, with no clear D. V was cut by 7 bases and J by 3 bases, with 16 bases left in between. The CDR3 has 15 amino acids. CDR1 and CDR2 (germline): MNHEY, SMNVEV (reference sequence). CDR3 in amino acids: CASKQFLGVNQPQHF. The CDR3 DNA reads TGTGCCAGCAAGCAGTTTTTGGGCGTCAATCAGCCCCAGCATTTT.

This rearrangement joins TRBV3-1 (or the pseudogene TRBV3-2) to TRBJ1-5; D call uncertain. CDR3 length: 13 amino acids. The germline gives CDR1 LGHDT, CDR2 YNNKEL (reference sequence). Trimming cost V 6 bases and J 0 bases, with 6 bases left between them. The CDR3 protein is CASSVASNQPQHF. The CDR3 nucleotides are TGTGCCAGCAGTGTGGCTAGCAATCAGCCCCAGCATTTT.

The V and J genes are TRBV5-1 and TRBJ2-1; D may be TRBD2 (6 bases). There are 15 residues in the CDR3. CDR1 is SGHRS and CDR2 is YFSETQ in the germline V gene. V was clipped by 4 bases and J by 1 base, with 12 bases between them. CDR3 sequence reads: CASSISGLSYNEQFF. For the CDR3, the DNA is TGCGCCAGCAGCATTAGCGGACTATCCTACAATGAGCAGTTCTTC.

Written as DNA, the CDR3 is TGTGCCAGCAGCTTGGGGGGGCACGGAAACACCATATATTTT. This encodes CASSLGGHGNTIYF. The V call is TRBV5-6, the J call TRBJ1-3, with TRBD1 as a possible D gene (6 bases). Germline CDR1 and CDR2: SGHDT and YYEEEE. The CDR3 runs to 14 residues. V gave up 0 bases and J gave up 4 bases, with 8 bases separating them.

The chain carries TRBV12-3 or TRBV12-4 and TRBJ2-5; D is unresolved. The CDR3 contains 13 residues. The V end was cut by 3 bases, the J end by 3 bases, with 8 bases between. The CDR3 DNA follows: TGTGCCAGCAGTTTTGTTCAGAAAGAGACCCAGTACTTC. This translates into CASSFVQKETQYF.

In its sample, this clone was seen once. The rearrangement uses TRBV5-5 and TRBJ2-5, with D unclear. Germline assignment: CDR1 SGHKS and CDR2 YYEKEE (reference sequence). Trimming removed 4 bases at V and 1 base at J, with 14 bases between. CDR3 length: 15 amino acids. The chain's CDR3 is CASSLRHTTQETQYF. CDR3 coding DNA: TGTGCCAGCAGCCTCAGGCACACGACCCAAGAGACCCAGTACTTC.

The CDR3: CASSNLAGVNNEQFF. Here the CDR3 DNA reads TGTGCCAGCAGTAATCTAGCGGGGGTGAACAATGAGCAGTTCTTC. This rearrangement joins TRBV6-6 to TRBJ2-1; 10 bases agree with TRBD2. The CDR3 is 15 residues long. With 5 bases clipped from V and 5 bases from J, the junction kept 6 bases outside the gene matches. Germline assignment: CDR1 MNHNY and CDR2 SVGAGI (reference sequence).

The rearrangement uses TRBV6-5 and TRBJ1-1; D might be TRBD1 (6 bases). Trimming took off 6 bases at V and 5 bases at J, with 13 bases between the two ends. CDR3 size: 13 residues. Germline loops: CDR1 MNHEY, CDR2 SVGAGI. In nucleotides, the CDR3 is TGTGCCAGCAGCGGAACAGGGTGGACTGAAGCTTTCTTT. Translating gives CASSGTGWTEAFF.

The chain employs TRBV18 and TRBJ1-5, with D possibly TRBD1 on 5 matching bases. V was trimmed by 1 base and J by 6 bases, leaving 16 bases between them. This CDR3 is built from 16 residues. Germline V gene sequence: CDR1 KGHSH, CDR2 LQKENI. CDR3 sequence (DNA): TGTGCCAGCTCACCACGGATGGCAGGGACTGGTCAGCCCCAGCATTTT. Protein: CASSPRMAGTGQPQHF.

V usage is TRBV5-1 and J usage is TRBJ1-2; no firm D call. The ends were cut back, 0 bases at V and 1 base at J, with 10 bases in the middle. There are 15 residues in the CDR3. Germline loops: CDR1 SGHRS, CDR2 YFSETQ. The CDR3 region has the DNA TGCGCCAGCAGCTTGGGTGGAGGAATTAACTATGGCTACACCTTC. Residues: CASSLGGGINYGYTF.

V is TRBV6-5 and J is TRBJ2-7; TRBD1 matches 7 bases. The CDR3 has 13 amino acids. The germline CDR1 and CDR2 sequences are MNHEY and SVGAGI. V dropped 6 bases and J dropped 5; count of bases not matched to a gene: 7. DNA for the CDR3: TGTGCCAGCAGACGGACAGGTAGGAACGAGCAGTACTTC. Encoded protein: CASRRTGRNEQYF.